This T cell receptor (beta chain) comes out of a study of blood T cell repertoires in COVID-19 (TCRdb year 2020). Turning to the overall study: Samples covering the acute and convalescent phases of COVID-19 were provided by collaborators in the United States, Italy and Spain. The dataset comprised deeply sampled blood TCRbeta repertoires from subjects exposed to, actively infected with, or recovered from COVID-19. The repertoires were released in a freely available public database meant as a resource for research on the immune response to SARS-CoV-2. The sample metadata nearly always contained a de-identified subject ID, COVID-19 status, age in years and sex. The material from the prospective study consisted of cDNA or gDNA derived from T cells, B-cell-depleted T cells, or PBMCs. Where available, HLA class I and class II types were taken from metadata supplied by the sample provider and were not determined by assay-based typing. The samples were drawn from two sources: the first 160 participants of the ongoing ImmuneRACE study, and fewer than 1,500 subjects contributed by 6 global collaborators.

The immunoSEQ Assay, a bias-controlled multiplex PCR, was used to amplify TCRbeta CDR3 regions from genomic DNA. The original methods were these. Within the assay, amplification of reference gene primers was used to estimate how many nucleated cells each sample contained. Sequence reads were collapsed and filtered to measure the absolute abundance of every unique TCRbeta CDR3 rearrangement. For each sample, productive Simpson clonality was calculated as the square root of Simpson's diversity index over productive rearrangements. TCRdb mirrors the immuneACCESS table, restricted to in-frame sequences. Some clones are absent from its copies; in checked studies, under half trace to an unresolved V gene, and the reason for the others is unknown. V and J calls and clone size are given by that table; D and trimming were obtained from the DNA. The sample profile shows 250,000 to 300,000 clones; approximately 91% of them were found once. Clones ranked in the top ten supply about 11% of the sample.

Beyond this particular receptor, the publication reports: How much clinical and demographic metadata was included differed by source and by participant, and the metadata was provided uncurated.

In Seattle, one collaborating source enrolled patients while the infection was active and tracked those patients longitudinally over the course of disease. Collaborating institutions collected whole blood in K2EDTA tubes following their own protocols. Collaborator samples were shipped for TCRbeta analysis as frozen whole blood, isolated PBMCs, or DNA extracted from either sample type. The germline V gene yields LGHNA for CDR1 and YNFKEQ for CDR2. The CDR3 spans 15 residues, from the cysteine through the phenylalanine. Of all the DNA, just the CDR3 is kept, 45 bases in frame from base 1. V trim: 1 base; J trim: 2 bases; unmatched bases: 0. Only a few counts were recorded for this clone. Its antigen remains unidentified. No base quality values were provided; no much bigger clone lies one nucleotide off.

The TCR was taken from a woman in her thirties with COVID-19, enrolled during active disease. Sequencing was done on a sample of peripheral blood. The chain uses TRBV4-2 and TRBJ2-7, and TRBD2 matches 12 of the central bases. The sequence in DNA is TGTGCCAGCAGCCAAGGACTAGCGGGAGCCTACGAGCAGTACTTC. This is translated as CASSQGLAGAYEQYF.